Presented here are 17 T cell receptor beta chains from one specimen sequenced in a study of response to subunit inactivated influenza vaccine. In TCRdb, the RT-PCR reads were re-called with MiXCR into one record per CDR3 protein. Here the sample spans a few hundred thousand distinct CDR3 sequences, about 14% being singletons. Sequencing was performed on PBMCs from blood, taken roughly 12 days after vaccination. These receptors were obtained from a man over 45 who received an inactivated influenza vaccine.

The chain has TRBV4-1 and TRBJ2-2; D is ambiguous. The V and J ends lost 1 base and 7 bases respectively, with 7 bases between them. There are 13 residues in the CDR3. From germline, CDR1 is MGHRA and CDR2 YSYEKL. As DNA, the CDR3 is TGCGCCAGCAGCCAAGTTTCGCACGGGGAGCTGTTTTTT. As protein: CASSQVSHGELFF.

The chain is built from TRBV20-1 and TRBJ2-1; 12 bases line up with TRBD2. From germline, CDR1 is DFQATT and CDR2 SNEGSKA (reference sequence). The trim removed 6 bases at V and 4 bases at J, leaving 7 bases unmatched. CDR3 length: 15 residues. CDR3 nucleotide sequence: TGCAGTGCCGCGCAGACTAGCGGGAGATACAATGAGCAGTTCTTC. Protein sequence: CSAAQTSGRYNEQFF.

The J gene is TRBJ2-1, the V gene TRBV20-1; 11 bases match TRBD2. The CDR3 is made up of 14 amino acids. The ends lost 5 bases at V and 6 bases at J; junction bases unmatched: 6. From germline, CDR1 is DFQATT and CDR2 SNEGSKA (reference sequence). CDR3 region: CSAFLAGGRNEQFF. The CDR3 nucleotides read TGCAGTGCTTTTCTAGCGGGAGGCCGCAATGAGCAGTTCTTC.

This clonotype has ten or more counts. This rearrangement joins TRBV20-1 to TRBJ2-7, with a possible D match to TRBD1 (5 bases). V gave up 6 bases and J gave up 2 bases, with 14 bases separating them. Germline V lookup: CDR1 DFQATT, CDR2 SNEGSKA (reference sequence). The length of the CDR3 is 13 residues. CDR3 sequence reads: CSALRGSTYEQYF. CDR3 bases: TGCAGTGCCCTAAGGGGCTCGACCTACGAGCAGTACTTC.

In this sample, this clonotype turned up a few times. V and J are TRBV5-1 and TRBJ2-5; 12 bases line up with TRBD2. The germline gives CDR1 SGHRS, CDR2 YFSETQ. This CDR3 has 16 amino acids. V lost 4 bases to trimming and J lost 5 bases; unmatched junction nucleotides: 9. CDR3 in amino acids: CASSAVWTSGAETQYF. Here the CDR3 DNA reads TGCGCCAGCAGCGCCGTATGGACTAGCGGGGCGGAGACCCAGTACTTC. Complete variable domain (other parts from reference TRBV5-1 and TRBJ2-5): KAGVTQTPRYLIKTRGQQVTLSCSPISGHRSVSWYQQTPGQGLQFLFEYFSETQRNKGNFPGRFSGRQFSNSRSEMNVSTLELGDSALYLCASSAVWTSGAETQYFGPGTRLLVL.

The chain combines TRBV5-1 with TRBJ1-1; D might be TRBD1 (5 bases). The V gene's germline CDR1 is SGHRS and CDR2 YFSETQ. The CDR3 totals 16 residues. The V end lost 3 bases, the J end lost 1 base, and 16 bases lay between the germline ends. Here the CDR3 reads CASSYETRAANTEAFF. DNA of the CDR3: TGCGCCAGCAGCTATGAAACCAGGGCCGCGAACACTGAAGCTTTCTTT.

The chain is built from TRBV6-5 and TRBJ1-5; D may be TRBD1 (5 bases). Per germline, CDR1 MNHEY and CDR2 SVGAGI. This CDR3 region has 15 residues. Trimming removed 4 bases from V and 11 bases from J, with 21 bases in between. CDR3 sequence reads: CASSFPGGQSTAQHF. The CDR3, as DNA: TGTGCCAGCAGTTTCCCCGGAGGGCAGTCGACAGCCCAGCATTTT.

The chain carries TRBV7-2 and TRBJ1-6; maybe TRBD1 (6 bases). Germline CDR1 reads SGHTA; CDR2 reads FQGNSA. Trimming cost V 4 bases and J 5 bases, with 9 bases left between them. The CDR3 is 14 amino acids. The CDR3 protein is CASSSYRDNSPLHF. DNA for the CDR3: TGTGCCAGCAGCTCGTACAGGGATAATTCACCCCTCCACTTT.

The count of this clonotype is one. V and J are TRBV7-2 and TRBJ1-1; D unresolved. Germline values: CDR1 SGHTA, CDR2 FQGNSA. V dropped 5 bases and J dropped 6 bases, with 7 bases sitting between them. The CDR3 covers 11 residues. CDR3 sequence: CASSTFAEAFF. In DNA form, the CDR3 reads TGTGCCAGCAGCACCTTTGCTGAAGCTTTCTTT.

The V and J genes are TRBV5-1 and TRBJ2-1, with 9 bases lining up with TRBD2. Germline V gene data show CDR1 as SGHRS and CDR2 as YFSETQ. This CDR3 has 15 residues. After removal of 0 bases from V and 12 bases from J, the junction contained 10 bases not matched to a gene. CDR3 region: CASSLGGRANHVQFF. In DNA form, the CDR3 reads TGCGCCAGCAGCTTGGGCGGGAGGGCCAACCATGTGCAGTTCTTC.

Only a few counts were recorded for this clonotype. The chain employs TRBV4-2 and TRBJ2-7; TRBD1 agrees at 10 bases. The germline CDR1 and CDR2 sequences are LGHNA and YNFKEQ. V lost 3 bases and J lost 1; bases outside the gene matches: 9. CDR3 length: 17 residues. CDR3: CASSQSDPGQGSYEQYF. CDR3 sequence (DNA): TGTGCCAGCAGCCAGTCTGATCCGGGACAGGGGTCCTACGAGCAGTACTTC.

The chain joins TRBV6-1 to TRBJ2-7; possible D gene TRBD2, 5 bases. The V end was cut by 7 bases, the J end by 0 bases, with 10 bases between. The germline V gene encodes CDR1 MNHNS and CDR2 SASEGT. The CDR3 spans 13 residues. In nucleotides, the CDR3 is TGTGCCAGCACAACGGGGAACTCCTACGAGCAGTACTTC. Translation gives CASTTGNSYEQYF.

This clonotype was detected only a few times. The chain combines TRBV11-2 with TRBJ2-1; D may match TRBD1 or TRBD2 (5 bases each). The germline V gene has CDR1 SGHAT and CDR2 FQNNGV. V was trimmed by 2 bases and J by 1 base, leaving 15 bases between them. The CDR3 is 17 residues long. CDR3 in amino acids: CASSLKWDPISYNEQFF. In DNA, the CDR3 is TGTGCCAGCAGCTTAAAATGGGACCCAATATCCTACAATGAGCAGTTCTTC.

The gene calls are TRBV28 and TRBJ1-4, with 7 bases lining up with TRBD1. The germline CDR1 and CDR2 sequences are MDHEN and SYDVKM. V trimming: 6 bases; J trimming: 8 bases; junction bases outside the gene matches: 6. The CDR3 has 13 residues. DNA for the CDR3: TGTGCCAGCAGGCGACAGGGAAACGAAAAACTGTTTTTT. Translated: CASRRQGNEKLFF.

The sample holds a few counts of this clonotype. The chain carries TRBV18 and TRBJ2-3; D ambiguous. The CDR3 has 14 amino acids. Germline values: CDR1 KGHSH, CDR2 LQKENI. The germline V and J ends were trimmed by 6 bases and 5 bases, with 15 bases remaining between them. The CDR3 loop reads CASSQTSAEDTQYF. The CDR3 DNA sequence: TGTGCCAGCTCCCAAACTTCAGCTGAAGATACGCAGTATTTT.

This clonotype was seen repeatedly, ten times or more. This sequence joins TRBV6-2 or TRBV6-3 and TRBJ2-7, with 7 bases fitting TRBD1. This CDR3 spans 14 amino acids. CDR1 is MNHEY, CDR2 SVGEGT, per germline. V gave up 4 bases and J gave up 3 bases; unmatched junction bases: 6. This CDR3 reads CASSWGTALYEQYF. In DNA, the CDR3 is TGTGCCAGCAGTTGGGGGACAGCTCTCTACGAGCAGTACTTC.

This clonotype was detected only a few times. The chain is built from TRBV3-1 and TRBJ2-5, with D uncertain. The V and J ends lost 2 bases and 2 bases respectively, with 9 bases between them. Germline V gene data show CDR1 as LGHDT and CDR2 as YNNKEL (reference sequence). CDR3 length: 14 residues. CDR3 in DNA: TGTGCCAGCAGCCAACGCGGCTTTCAAGAGACCCAGTACTTC. Amino acids: CASSQRGFQETQYF.